The clone carrying this T cell receptor (beta chain) was picked up many times. After removal of 9 bases from V and 4 bases from J, the junction contained 9 bases not matched to a gene. The CDR3 has 14 residues. Germline V gene data show CDR1 as LNHDA and CDR2 as SQIVND (reference sequence). This record belongs to a study of Graves' ophthalmopathy and Graves' hyperthyroidism. Researchers took RNA transcripts and amplified TCR beta CDR3 regions from them. An opening RT-PCR round employed HTBI primers and preceded a second-round multiplex PCR. TCRdb reprocessed the multiplex PCR reads with MiXCR, giving one entry per CDR3 protein. In the table there are approximately 380,000 distinct CDR3 sequences, around 20% of which are singletons.

Sequencing input: peripheral blood. The V and J genes are TRBV19 and TRBJ1-2; the match to TRBD1 covers 9 bases. The sequence derives from a woman aged 18-29 years with stable Graves' hyperthyroidism. CDR3 protein: CASVEGQGLYGYTF. In DNA, the CDR3 is TGTGCCAGCGTAGAGGGACAGGGCCTCTATGGCTACACCTTC.